This record covers a single T cell receptor (beta chain). The data stem from a study of spatial heterogeneity in lung cancer. Unique molecular identifiers, one per molecule, were present on every TCR cDNA molecule. One entry per CDR3 protein, called by TCRdb with MiXCR from the 5' RACE reads. This table has 95,000 to 130,000 distinct CDR3 sequences, about 12% appearing once. Germline V lookup: CDR1 MNHNY, CDR2 SVGAGI (reference sequence). The CDR3 totals 14 residues. V was cut by 8 bases and J by 2 bases, with 13 bases left in between. Time point here: blood at routine non-recurrence follow-up after resection. Unsorted whole RNA from tumor, nontumor lung or frozen PBMC underwent sequencing.

The material was PBMCs, obtained at follow-up. The chain has TRBV6-6 and TRBJ1-3; possible D gene TRBD1, 6 bases. This TCR came from a male donor with early-stage non-small cell lung cancer. Here the CDR3 reads CASSRGGTGNTIYF. Here the CDR3 DNA reads TGTGCCAGCTCCAGAGGGGGAACTGGAAACACCATATATTTT.